These 17 T cell receptor beta chains were all obtained from the same sample, sequenced in a study of memory CD4+ T cells and cytomegalovirus serostatus. The sort gate was single viable CD3+CD4+CD8-CD45RO+ cells for memory CD4+ T cells. TCRdb keeps only in-frame clones here, not all; method: immunoSEQ multiplex PCR. The sample holds 75,000 to 90,000 clones, over 80% seen once. Material for sequencing was memory CD4+ T cells from blood. The receptors here all came from an adult in good health and CMV-seronegative.

V usage is TRBV5-4 and J usage is TRBJ2-3; 8 bases are shared with TRBD1. V lost 3 bases to trimming and J lost 3 bases; unmatched junction nucleotides: 6. Germline-derived CDR1 and CDR2 are SGHNT and YYREEE (reference sequence). CDR3 length equals 15 residues. The DNA of the CDR3 is TGTGCCAGCAGCTGGCAGGGGGCGAGGACAGATACGCAGTATTTT. Protein product: CASSWQGARTDTQYF.

This sequence joins TRBV30 and TRBJ1-2, with D hard to call. The CDR3 sequence is 14 residues long. Deletions cut 2 bases from V and 8 bases from J, with 18 bases between. Germline loops: CDR1 GTSNPN, CDR2 SVGIG (reference sequence). The CDR3 nucleotides are TGTGCCTGGAGTTTCACCCGAGGACCCGGCGGCTACACCTTC. Translation: CAWSFTRGPGGYTF. The full variable domain, in which reference TRBV30 and TRBJ1-2 provide the parts outside the CDR3, is SQTIHQWPATLVQPVGSPLSLECTVEGTSNPNLYWYRQAAGRGLQLLFYSVGIGQISSEVPQNLSASRPQDRQFILSSKKLLLSDSGFYLCAWSFTRGPGGYTFGSGTRLTVV.

This chain connects TRBV19 to TRBJ1-2; maybe TRBD1 (6 bases). Trimming removed 6 bases from V and 4 bases from J, with 15 bases in between. The CDR3 consists of 14 residues. Germline CDR1 LNHDA, CDR2 SQIVND (reference sequence). CDR3 amino acids: CASSTGPGIYGYTF. For the CDR3, the DNA is TGTGCCAGTAGCACAGGGCCTGGGATCTATGGCTACACCTTC. Full variable domain (remainder filled in from reference TRBV19 and TRBJ1-2): DGGITQSPKYLFRKEGQNVTLSCEQNLNHDAMYWYRQDPGQGLRLIYYSQIVNDFQKGDIAEGYSVSREKKESFPLTVTSAQKNPTAFYLCASSTGPGIYGYTFGSGTRLTVV.

The J gene is TRBJ1-3, the V gene TRBV2; D remains ambiguous. Germline CDR1 reads SNHLY; CDR2 reads FYNNEI. The V gene lost 4 bases and the J gene lost 4 bases, with 2 bases spanning the gap. The CDR3 sequence is 11 residues long. The CDR3 region has the DNA TGTGCCAGCAGTGGGGGAAACACCATATATTTT. Amino acid sequence: CASSGGNTIYF.

The genes are TRBV28 and TRBJ2-7; tentatively, D is TRBD1 (5 bases). The CDR3 totals 13 residues. V was cut by 5 bases and J by 5 bases, with 13 bases left in between. Germline V gene data show CDR1 as MDHEN and CDR2 as SYDVKM. In DNA, the CDR3 is TGTGCCAGCAGTCTTATACAGGCCCACGAGCAGTACTTC. Translating gives CASSLIQAHEQYF.

This rearrangement joins TRBV4-1 to TRBJ2-7; D ambiguous. The CDR3 loop spans 13 amino acids. V was clipped by 1 base and J by 7 bases, with 11 bases between them. CDR1 is MGHRA, CDR2 YSYEKL, per germline. The CDR3 reads CASSQGSDREQYF. The CDR3 DNA is TGCGCCAGCAGCCAAGGGAGTGATCGGGAGCAGTACTTC.

The chain employs TRBV7-3 and TRBJ2-3, with D unresolved. The CDR3 runs 12 residues. Germline lookup yields CDR1 SGHTA and CDR2 FQGTGA. Trimming shortened V by 4 bases and J by 0 bases, and 2 bases separated the two germline ends. CDR3: CASSSSTDTQYF. The CDR3 DNA follows: TGTGCCAGCAGCTCTAGCACAGATACGCAGTATTTT.

The genes are TRBV5-4 and TRBJ1-1; no clear D gene. The CDR3 loop spans 13 amino acids. The V end was cut by 6 bases, the J end by 1 base, with 10 bases between. Germline V gene sequence: CDR1 SGHNT, CDR2 YYREEE (reference sequence). CDR3 sequence reads: CASTLDPNTEAFF. The CDR3 DNA reads as TGTGCCAGCACCTTAGATCCGAACACTGAAGCTTTCTTT.

J is TRBJ2-7 and V is TRBV30, with D perhaps matching TRBD1 (6 bases). CDR3 size: 13 residues. Germline V CDR1 and CDR2: GTSNPN, SVGIG (reference sequence). V gave up 1 base and J gave up 2 bases, with 9 bases separating them. CDR3 amino acids: CAWSGTAPYEQYF. The CDR3 DNA reads as TGTGCCTGGAGTGGGACAGCTCCCTACGAGCAGTACTTC.

The gene calls are TRBV18 and TRBJ2-7; D may be TRBD2 (6 bases). The V gene lost 4 bases and the J gene lost 6 bases, with 19 bases spanning the gap. Germline-derived CDR1 and CDR2 are KGHSH and LQKENI. CDR3 length: 15 amino acids. For the CDR3, the DNA is TGTGCCAGCTCACAGGGAAGAGCGGGCGCTCTCGAGCAGTACTTC. Its protein is CASSQGRAGALEQYF.

This clone was seen a few times. The genes are TRBV20-1 and TRBJ1-1; D gene unclear. The V end was cut by 1 base, the J end by 3 bases, with 3 bases between. The V gene's germline CDR1 is DFQATT and CDR2 SNEGSKA (reference sequence). CDR3 length equals 11 residues. The CDR3 DNA reads TGCAGTGCTAGAGGGGACACTGAAGCTTTCTTT. Translation: CSARGDTEAFF.

The CDR3 loop is CASSSDANQETQYF. Here the CDR3 DNA reads TGTGCCAGCAGTTCGGACGCGAACCAAGAGACCCAGTACTTC. The chain links TRBV27 to TRBJ2-5, with D unresolved. Germline CDR1 and CDR2: MNHEY and SMNVEV (reference sequence). CDR3 length: 14 amino acids. V lost 4 bases and J 0 bases, leaving 9 bases between the germline ends.

There are a few counts of this clone. V usage is TRBV30 and J usage is TRBJ1-3; D not resolved. The germline V and J ends were trimmed by 3 bases and 4 bases, with 10 bases remaining between them. Per germline, CDR1 GTSNPN and CDR2 SVGIG (reference sequence). CDR3 length: 13 amino acids. CDR3 DNA: TGTGCCTGGAGGGGTGGCGGGGGAAACACCATATATTTT. Encoded protein: CAWRGGGGNTIYF.

The gene calls are TRBV4-3 and TRBJ2-1; D remains unclear. CDR1 LGHNA and CDR2 YSLEER come from the germline V gene. The CDR3 extends over 13 amino acids. The V gene lost 1 base and the J gene lost 15 bases, with 16 bases spanning the gap. The CDR3 is CASSQGQYGPRFF. The CDR3 DNA follows: TGCGCCAGCAGCCAAGGTCAGTACGGGCCGAGGTTCTTC.

The chain links TRBV18 to TRBJ1-5; 7 positions match TRBD1. V lost 5 bases and J lost 3; bases outside the gene matches: 4. Germline assignment: CDR1 KGHSH and CDR2 LQKENI. CDR3 length equals 14 residues. Here the CDR3 reads CASSAGTVNQPQHF. Written as DNA, the CDR3 is TGTGCCAGCTCAGCCGGGACAGTCAATCAGCCCCAGCATTTT.

This clone was observed once. The chain uses TRBV4-3 and TRBJ1-2; TRBD1 matches 7 bases. V dropped 2 bases and J dropped 7; count of bases not matched to a gene: 10. The CDR3 covers 15 residues. Germline CDR1 LGHNA, CDR2 YSLEER. CDR3 coding DNA: TGCGCCAGCAGCCAATCGGGACAGCCCCGGGGTGGCTACACCTTC. Its protein is CASSQSGQPRGGYTF.

The V and J genes are TRBV19 and TRBJ2-3, with D tentatively TRBD1 (6 bases). From germline, CDR1 is LNHDA and CDR2 SQIVND (reference sequence). CDR3 size: 16 residues. The ends were cut back, 3 bases at V and 4 bases at J, with 17 bases in the middle. This chain's CDR3 is CASSILGRGQPDTQYF. The DNA for the CDR3 is TGTGCCAGTAGTATTCTGGGCAGGGGTCAGCCAGATACGCAGTATTTT.